These T cell receptor beta chains were read from a single sample in a study of cytomegalovirus exposure and HLA in healthy donors. Assay used: immunoSEQ multiplex PCR; TCRdb lists only in-frame clones, some missing. Found here are about 240,000 clones, about four fifths of them singletons; the top ten hold around 5.4%. Source material: PBMCs. These receptors were collected from a woman in her thirties or forties in good health and CMV-seropositive. Each CDR3 is given with its conserved first and last residue.

TRBV4-3	TRBJ2-1	CASSQAGTSGRVEQFF
TRBV6-1	TRBJ1-4	CASSGDRGSEKLFF
TRBV4-1	TRBJ1-2	CASSQELENYGYTF
TRBV15	TRBJ1-2	CASRKTAGTGYGYTF
TRBV5-4	TRBJ2-3	CASSLHGGIIADTQYF
TRBV6-6	TRBJ1-1	CASSSVRQGNTEAFF
TRBV2	TRBJ1-5	CASSASGNQPQHF
TRBV5-5	TRBJ2-7	CASSSSVEQYF
TRBV6-6	TRBJ2-1	CASRKGGNDEQFF
TRBV6-1	TRBJ1-1	CASRPDRWAEAFF
TRBV7-2	TRBJ2-2	CASSPGGNTGELFF
TRBV5-6	TRBJ2-7	CASSVALRAGNPSSYEQYF
TRBV19	TRBJ1-5	CASREGVGIGPQHF
TRBV29-1	TRBJ1-2	CSAGTANYGYTF
TRBV18	TRBJ1-2	CASSPDTNYGYTF
TRBV10-3	TRBJ2-2	CAIRGTGKIGELFF
TRBV15	TRBJ2-5	CATSRGGQGASGETQYF
TRBV10-3	TRBJ1-1	CAISLGQGDTEAFF
TRBV19	TRBJ1-3	CASRDSVSSGNTIYF
TRBV15	TRBJ1-1	CATTTGANTEAFF
TRBV11-2	TRBJ1-2	CASSWTGEFGYTF
TRBV5-1	TRBJ2-4	CASSLEVNTGTDLYF
TRBV10-1	TRBJ2-3	CASSETSTRPDTQYF
TRBV28	TRBJ1-4	CASSSSTGYSNEKLFF
TRBV18	TRBJ1-2	CASSPTETYGYTF
TRBV7-2	TRBJ2-5	CASSLQAGGPETQYF
TRBV6-5	TRBJ1-5	CASSYQGRDQPQHF
TRBV12-2	TRBJ2-7	CASAGTGAYEQYF
TRBV5-5	TRBJ2-1	CASSPLGLADSNEQFF
TRBV13	TRBJ2-5	CASSSRGTQETQYF
TRBV7-9	TRBJ2-1	CAAGTSIDEQFF
TRBV5-1	TRBJ2-2	CASSLAWGLGTTGELFF
TRBV11-3	TRBJ2-5	CASTTTGGIGQETQYF
TRBV6-1	TRBJ1-4	CASTTTQGRGEKLFF
TRBV29-1	TRBJ2-7	CSVGGGRNYEQYF
TRBV19	TRBJ1-3	CASRGTAGNTIYF
TRBV6-1	TRBJ1-5	CASSEQLQDSNQPQHF
TRBV7-8	TRBJ1-5	CASSLERTGTYQPQHF
TRBV5-1	TRBJ1-1	CASSLDRASEAFF
TRBV29-1	TRBJ1-5	CSVGGIRDQPQHF
TRBV7-8	TRBJ2-1	CASSPASRERNEQFF
TRBV7-2	TRBJ1-4	CASSPPLGAKGKLFF
TRBV4-1	TRBJ1-1	CASSKSGSTEAFF
TRBV19	TRBJ1-6	CASSIEGGSFSPLHF
TRBV7-2	TRBJ2-7	CASSSWAGEGNEQYF
TRBV19	TRBJ1-3	CASGPQGLTIYF
TRBV7-9	TRBJ2-2	CSSSWGDWMNTGELFF
TRBV30	TRBJ1-1	CAWSYGGLLNTEAFF
TRBV30	TRBJ1-5	CAWSWDTNQPQHF
TRBV2	TRBJ2-3	CASGDSAGTDTQYF
TRBV7-9	TRBJ2-6	CSSLYTGGSGANVLTF
TRBV9	TRBJ1-2	CASSARQTDPNYGYTF
TRBV11-2	TRBJ2-3	CASSSPLAGVVTDTQYF